The present entry profiles one TCR beta chain with its context. This record comes from a study of blood T cell repertoires in COVID-19. Overall study: Sites in the United States, Italy and Spain provided acute and convalescent COVID-19 samples. T cells, B-cell-depleted T cells, or PBMCs supplied cDNA or gDNA.

Seattle-derived patients entered the study during active infection and were followed longitudinally. Under the authors' procedure: For nucleated cells, counts were estimated from reference gene primer amplification. Sequencing used immunoSEQ multiplex PCR; TCRdb keeps in-frame clones, though not all of them. The V and J calls and clone size were taken over from that table, and D and trimming were inferred from the DNA. Of 440,000 or so clones listed, roughly 90% are singletons. The sample comprised peripheral blood. The TCR comes from a middle-aged woman with COVID-19, enrolled during active disease.

The CDR3 region is CATSTLPGQGVKSDYGYTF. CDR3 DNA sequence: TGTGCCACCAGCACACTCCCGGGACAGGGGGTAAAGTCAGACTATGGCTACACCTTC. This sequence joins TRBV15 and TRBJ1-2; 11 nucleotides align to TRBD1. Germline-derived CDR1 and CDR2 are LNHNV and YYDKDF (reference sequence). V dropped 4 bases and J dropped 3; count of bases not matched to a gene: 16. The CDR3 is 19 residues long.